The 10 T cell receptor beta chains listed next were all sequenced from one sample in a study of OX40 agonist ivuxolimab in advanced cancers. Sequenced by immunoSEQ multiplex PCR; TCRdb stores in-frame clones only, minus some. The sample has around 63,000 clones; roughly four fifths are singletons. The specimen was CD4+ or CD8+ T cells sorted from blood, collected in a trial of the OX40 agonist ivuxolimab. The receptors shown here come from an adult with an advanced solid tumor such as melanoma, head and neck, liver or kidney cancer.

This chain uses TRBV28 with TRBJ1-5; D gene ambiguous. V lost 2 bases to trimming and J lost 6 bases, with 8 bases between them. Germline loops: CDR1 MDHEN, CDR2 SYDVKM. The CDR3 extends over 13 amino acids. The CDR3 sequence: CASSLQGFQPQHF. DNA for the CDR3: TGTGCCAGCAGTTTACAAGGGTTTCAGCCCCAGCATTTT.

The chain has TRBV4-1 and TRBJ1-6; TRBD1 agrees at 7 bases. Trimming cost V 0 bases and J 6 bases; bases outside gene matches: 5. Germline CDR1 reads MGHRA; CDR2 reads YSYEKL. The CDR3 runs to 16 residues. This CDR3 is CASSQEETGSNSPLHF. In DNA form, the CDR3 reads TGCGCCAGCAGCCAAGAGGAGACAGGGAGTAATTCACCCCTCCACTTT.

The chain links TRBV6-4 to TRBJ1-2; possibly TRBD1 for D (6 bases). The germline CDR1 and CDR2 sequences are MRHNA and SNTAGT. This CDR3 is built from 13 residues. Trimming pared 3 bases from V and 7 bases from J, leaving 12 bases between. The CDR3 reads CASSEVEGVGYTF. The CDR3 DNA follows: TGTGCCAGCAGTGAAGTCGAGGGGGTTGGCTACACCTTC.

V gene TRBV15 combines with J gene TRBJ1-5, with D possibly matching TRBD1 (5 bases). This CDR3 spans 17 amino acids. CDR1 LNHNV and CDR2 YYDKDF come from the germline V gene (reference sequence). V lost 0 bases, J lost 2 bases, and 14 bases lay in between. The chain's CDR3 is CATSRDLGGGGNQPQHF. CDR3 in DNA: TGTGCCACCAGCAGAGATTTGGGGGGGGGTGGCAATCAGCCCCAGCATTTT.

The CDR3 DNA sequence: TGTGCCAGCAGCTTGGATCAGGGGGCGCAGGGAGAGACCCAGTACTTC. It is translated as CASSLDQGAQGETQYF. V usage is TRBV5-6 and J usage is TRBJ2-5; 8 bases fit TRBD1. V shed 0 bases, J shed 4 bases, and the junction held 8 bases outside the gene matches. Germline CDR1 SGHDT, CDR2 YYEEEE. The CDR3 length is 16 residues.

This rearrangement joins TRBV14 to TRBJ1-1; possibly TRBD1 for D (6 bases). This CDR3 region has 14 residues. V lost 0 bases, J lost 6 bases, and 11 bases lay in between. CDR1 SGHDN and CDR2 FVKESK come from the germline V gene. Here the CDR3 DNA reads TGTGCCAGCAGCCAAGAACAGGGTTCTCCTGAAGCTTTCTTT. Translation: CASSQEQGSPEAFF.

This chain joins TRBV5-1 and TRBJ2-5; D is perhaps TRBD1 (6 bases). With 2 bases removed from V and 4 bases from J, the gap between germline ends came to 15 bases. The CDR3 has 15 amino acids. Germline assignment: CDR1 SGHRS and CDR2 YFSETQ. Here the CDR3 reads CASSLGVAGAETQYF. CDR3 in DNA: TGCGCCAGCAGCTTAGGTGTTGCAGGGGCAGAGACCCAGTACTTC.

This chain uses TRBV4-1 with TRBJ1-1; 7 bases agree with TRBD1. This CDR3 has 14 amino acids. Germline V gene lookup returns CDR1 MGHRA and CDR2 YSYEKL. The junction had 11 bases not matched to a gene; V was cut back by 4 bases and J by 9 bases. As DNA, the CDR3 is TGCGCCAGCAGCCGAGGGGGGGAGGGACAGAAAGCTTTCTTT. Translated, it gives CASSRGGEGQKAFF.

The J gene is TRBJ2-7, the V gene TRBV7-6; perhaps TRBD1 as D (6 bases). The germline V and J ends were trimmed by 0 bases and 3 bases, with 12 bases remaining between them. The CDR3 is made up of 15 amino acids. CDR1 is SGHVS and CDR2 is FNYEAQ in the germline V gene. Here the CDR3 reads CASSLASDRYYEQYF. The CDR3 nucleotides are TGTGCCAGCAGCTTAGCATCGGACAGATACTACGAGCAGTACTTC.

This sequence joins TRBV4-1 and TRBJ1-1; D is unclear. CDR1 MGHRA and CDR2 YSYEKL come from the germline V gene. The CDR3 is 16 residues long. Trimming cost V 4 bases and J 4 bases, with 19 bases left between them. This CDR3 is CASSRRVQGQSTEAFF. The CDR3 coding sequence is TGCGCCAGCAGCCGGCGGGTGCAAGGTCAGAGCACTGAAGCTTTCTTT.